The sample holds a few counts of the clone carrying this TCR beta chain. Its antigen is not identified. This sample stems from a study of blood T cells in healthy people across ages. Findings and caveats of the study: Roughly linearly, TCR beta diversity per million T cells fell as age increased. Observed TCR beta diversity showed a strong correlation with the percentage of naive T cells as measured by flow cytometry.

Isolated PBMCs totaled at least 7 million in each sample. The CDR3 spans 15 residues. V was cut by 3 bases and J by 2 bases, with 17 bases left in between. Looked up from germline, CDR1 is DFQATT and CDR2 is SNEGSKA (reference sequence). The use of a sample-barcoded 5' primer and a J-beta primer mix characterized a second PCR of about 7 to 12 cycles. MiXCR, run by TCRdb on the 5' RACE reads, gives a single entry per CDR3 protein. The sample lists roughly 1.7 million distinct CDR3 sequences, about 31% seen once, with approximately 11% in the top ten. Input material: blood. This TCR came from a woman between 25 and 40 years old in good health. The V call is TRBV20-1, the J call TRBJ2-7; a weak D match, TRBD1 (6 bases). For the CDR3, the DNA is TGCAGTGCTAGTAACCCCCAACAGGGCGCCTACGAGCAGTACTTC. Its translation is CSASNPQQGAYEQYF.